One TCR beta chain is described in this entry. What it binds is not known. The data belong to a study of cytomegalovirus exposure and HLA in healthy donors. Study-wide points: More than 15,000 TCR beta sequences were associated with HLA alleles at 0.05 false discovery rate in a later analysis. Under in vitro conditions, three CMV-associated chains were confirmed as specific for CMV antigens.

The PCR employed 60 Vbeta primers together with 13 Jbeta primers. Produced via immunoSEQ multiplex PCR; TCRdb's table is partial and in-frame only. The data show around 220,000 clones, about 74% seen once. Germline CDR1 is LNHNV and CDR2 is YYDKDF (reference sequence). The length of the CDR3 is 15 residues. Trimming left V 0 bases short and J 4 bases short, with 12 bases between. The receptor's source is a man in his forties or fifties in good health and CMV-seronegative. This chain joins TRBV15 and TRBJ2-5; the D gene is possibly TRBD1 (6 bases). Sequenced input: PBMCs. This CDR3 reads CATSRDQGQGETQYF. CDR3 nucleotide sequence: TGTGCCACCAGCAGAGATCAGGGGCAGGGAGAGACCCAGTACTTC.